The text below deals with one T cell receptor (beta chain). RNA amounts of about 0.5 to 1 ug underwent reverse transcription with random hexamers. A single record per CDR3 protein comes from TCRdb applying MiXCR to the immunoSEQ multiplex PCR reads. Altogether 120,000 to 150,000 distinct CDR3 sequences are present, 90% to 97% being singletons, with the ten largest covering roughly 0.084%. This specimen comes from a study of CD8 T cells in Susac syndrome. Negative isolation was applied to CD8+ and CD4+ T cells, and FACS enrichment was applied to TEMRA cells. This CDR3 is built from 14 residues. Trimming removed 2 bases at V and 6 bases at J, with 11 bases between.

The source of this sequence is a human donor with Susac syndrome. The sequenced material came from CD4+ T cells from PBMCs. The chain combines TRBV12-3 or TRBV12-4 with TRBJ1-5, with D perhaps TRBD1 (5 bases). CDR3 sequence reads: CASSLRQGVQPQHF. In DNA, the CDR3 is TGTGCCAGCAGTTTAAGGCAGGGAGTTCAGCCCCAGCATTTT.